The TCR beta chain described here comes from a study of blood T cell repertoires in COVID-19 (dated by TCRdb to 2019 to 2021). Some background on the complete study: Collaborator samples came from the United States, Italy and Spain and covered acute and convalescent phases of COVID-19. The material from the prospective study consisted of cDNA or gDNA derived from T cells, B-cell-depleted T cells, or PBMCs. Deeply sampled blood TCRbeta repertoires from subjects exposed to, actively infected with, or recovered from COVID-19 were included in the dataset. The samples were drawn from the first 160 participants of the ongoing ImmuneRACE study and from 1,200 or so subjects provided by 6 global collaborators. Where HLA class I and class II types were available, the types were taken from metadata supplied by the sample provider, not from assay-based typing. The sample metadata nearly always contained a de-identified subject ID, COVID-19 status, age in years and sex. The repertoires were made available in a free public database intended to serve as a resource for research on the immune response to SARS-CoV-2.

TCRbeta CDR3 regions were amplified from genomic DNA using the immunoSEQ Assay, a bias-controlled multiplex PCR. The study's processing was this. The number of nucleated cells in each sample was estimated by amplification of reference gene primers within the assay. To quantify the absolute abundance of each unique TCRbeta CDR3 rearrangement, sequence reads were collapsed and filtered. Productive Simpson clonality was computed per sample as the square root of Simpson's diversity index over productive rearrangements. TCRdb re-hosts the immuneACCESS table, in-frame sequences only. Its copies lack some clones; in the studies checked, an unresolved V gene accounts for under half of them, and the cause for the rest is not known. V and J calls and clone size follow that table, whereas D and trimming were derived from the DNA. This sample has about 220,000 clones in its table, and approximately 88% of those were observed once. The top ten clones comprise just over 2.5% of the sample.

Enrolling through a virtual design, the prospective study's participants ranged in age from roughly 18 to 95 years and lived across approximately 25 United States geographic areas. To assign participants to cohorts, the prospective study relied on clinical history that participants themselves reported in a screening survey and a study questionnaire. In the prospective study, mobile phlebotomists collected whole blood, serum and a nasopharyngeal or oropharyngeal swab from each participant. Participants in the prospective study had the option to provide additional blood draws and questionnaires over a 2-month period. Blood samples from the prospective study were shipped frozen or at room temperature prior to DNA extraction. The cysteine opens and the phenylalanine closes a CDR3 of 13 amino acids. Only the CDR3 DNA is retained, 39 bases long and in frame from the first base. Relative to germline, V is 1 base shorter and J is 5 bases shorter, with 8 bases between their ends. The germline V gene specifies SGHAT as CDR1 and FQNNGV as CDR2.

Remarks on this clone: What antigen it recognizes has not been identified. The record has no base qualities; no much larger clone is one base away.

Study-wide findings and limitations: How much clinical and demographic metadata was included differed by source and by participant, and the metadata was provided uncurated.

The sample comprised PBMCs or T cells enriched from blood (not recorded which). The chain is assembled from TRBV11-2 and TRBJ2-5; TRBD2 is a possible D gene, resting on 6 matching bases. This receptor was obtained from a woman aged 25-40 years with acute COVID-19. Here is the DNA: TGTGCCAGCAGCTTAGGGGGGGAGGAGACCCAGTACTTC. Its protein is CASSLGGEETQYF. Full variable domain (CDR3 extended with the reference TRBV11-2 and TRBJ2-5 proteins): EAGVAQSPRYKIIEKRQSVAFWCNPISGHATLYWYQQILGQGPKLLIQFQNNGVVDDSQLPKDRFSAERLKGVDSTLKIQPAKLEDSAVYLCASSLGGEETQYFGPGTRLLVL.